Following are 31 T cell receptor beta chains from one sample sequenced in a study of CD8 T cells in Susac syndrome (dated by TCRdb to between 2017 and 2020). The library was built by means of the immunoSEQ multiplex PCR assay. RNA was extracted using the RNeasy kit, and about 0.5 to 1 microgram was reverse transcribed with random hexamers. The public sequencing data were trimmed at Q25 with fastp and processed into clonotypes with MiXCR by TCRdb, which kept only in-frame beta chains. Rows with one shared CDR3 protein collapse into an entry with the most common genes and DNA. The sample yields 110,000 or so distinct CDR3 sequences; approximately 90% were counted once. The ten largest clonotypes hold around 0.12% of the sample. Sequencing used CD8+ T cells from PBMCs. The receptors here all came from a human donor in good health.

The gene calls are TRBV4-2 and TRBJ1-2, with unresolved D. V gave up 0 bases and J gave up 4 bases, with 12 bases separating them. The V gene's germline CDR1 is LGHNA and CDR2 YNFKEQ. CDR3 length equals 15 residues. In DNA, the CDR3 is TGTGCCAGCAGCCAAGACCGAGACGGGATCTATGGCTACACCTTC. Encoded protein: CASSQDRDGIYGYTF.

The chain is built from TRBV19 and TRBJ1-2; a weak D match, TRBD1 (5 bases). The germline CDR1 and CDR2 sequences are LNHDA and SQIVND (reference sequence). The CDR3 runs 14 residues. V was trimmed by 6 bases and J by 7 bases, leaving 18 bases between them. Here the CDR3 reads CASSSRVSGPGYTF. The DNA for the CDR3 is TGTGCCAGTAGCAGTCGTGTATCGGGACCTGGCTACACCTTC. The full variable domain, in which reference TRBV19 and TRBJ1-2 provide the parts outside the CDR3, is DGGITQSPKYLFRKEGQNVTLSCEQNLNHDAMYWYRQDPGQGLRLIYYSQIVNDFQKGDIAEGYSVSREKKESFPLTVTSAQKNPTAFYLCASSSRVSGPGYTFGSGTRLTVV.

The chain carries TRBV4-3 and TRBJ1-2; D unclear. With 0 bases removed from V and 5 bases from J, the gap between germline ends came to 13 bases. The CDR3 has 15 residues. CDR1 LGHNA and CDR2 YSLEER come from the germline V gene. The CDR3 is CASSQDLGTDYGYTF. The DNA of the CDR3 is TGCGCCAGCAGCCAAGATCTAGGAACAGATTATGGCTACACCTTC.

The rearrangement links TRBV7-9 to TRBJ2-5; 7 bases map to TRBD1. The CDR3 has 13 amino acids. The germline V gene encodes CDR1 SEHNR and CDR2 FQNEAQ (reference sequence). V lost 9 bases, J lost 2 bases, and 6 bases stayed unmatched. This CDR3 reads CASQRGPQETQYF. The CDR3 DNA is TGTGCCAGTCAGAGGGGGCCTCAAGAGACCCAGTACTTC.

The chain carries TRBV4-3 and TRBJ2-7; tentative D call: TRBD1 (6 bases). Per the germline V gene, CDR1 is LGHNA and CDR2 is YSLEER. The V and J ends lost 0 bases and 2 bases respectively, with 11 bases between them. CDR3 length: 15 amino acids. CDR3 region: CASSQDWQGTYEQYF. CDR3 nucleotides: TGCGCCAGCAGCCAAGATTGGCAGGGGACCTACGAGCAGTACTTC.

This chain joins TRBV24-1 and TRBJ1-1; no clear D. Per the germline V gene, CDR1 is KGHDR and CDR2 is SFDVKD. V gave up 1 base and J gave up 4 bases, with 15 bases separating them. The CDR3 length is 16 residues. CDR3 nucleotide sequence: TGTGCCACCAGTGATTTAGATGTTAAGGCGAGCACTGAAGCTTTCTTT. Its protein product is CATSDLDVKASTEAFF.

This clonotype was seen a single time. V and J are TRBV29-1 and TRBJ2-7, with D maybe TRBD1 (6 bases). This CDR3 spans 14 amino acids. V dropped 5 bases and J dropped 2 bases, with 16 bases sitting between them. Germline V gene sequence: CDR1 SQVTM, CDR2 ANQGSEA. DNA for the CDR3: TGCAGCGTTATTCTGGGACACAGGACCTACGAGCAGTACTTC. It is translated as CSVILGHRTYEQYF.

CDR3 in amino acids: CAITRTGLGSNTEAFF. DNA for the CDR3: TGTGCCATCACCCGGACAGGGCTGGGGTCCAACACTGAAGCTTTCTTT. The gene calls are TRBV10-3 and TRBJ1-1, with TRBD1 matching 8 bases. The ends lost 7 bases at V and 2 bases at J; junction bases unmatched: 12. The CDR3 runs 16 residues. Per germline, CDR1 ENHRY and CDR2 SYGVKD.

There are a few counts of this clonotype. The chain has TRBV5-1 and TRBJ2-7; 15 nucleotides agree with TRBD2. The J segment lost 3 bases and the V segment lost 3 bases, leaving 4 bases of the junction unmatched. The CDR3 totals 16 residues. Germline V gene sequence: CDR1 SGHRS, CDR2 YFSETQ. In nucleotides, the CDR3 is TGCGCCAGCAGCTATGGACTAGCGGGAGGGATCTACGAGCAGTACTTC. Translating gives CASSYGLAGGIYEQYF.

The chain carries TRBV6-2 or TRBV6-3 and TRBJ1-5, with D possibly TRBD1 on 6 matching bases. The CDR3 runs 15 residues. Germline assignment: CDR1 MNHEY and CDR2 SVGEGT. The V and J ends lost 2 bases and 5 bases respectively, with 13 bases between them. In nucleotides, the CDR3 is TGTGCCAGCAGTTACCCCGGGGGCTCTCATCAGCCCCAGCATTTT. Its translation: CASSYPGGSHQPQHF.

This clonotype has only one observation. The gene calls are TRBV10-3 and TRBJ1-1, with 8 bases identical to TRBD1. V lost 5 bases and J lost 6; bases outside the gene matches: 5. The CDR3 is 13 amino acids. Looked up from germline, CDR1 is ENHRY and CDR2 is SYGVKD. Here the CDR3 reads CAISYSTGAEAFF. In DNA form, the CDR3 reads TGTGCCATCAGTTACTCGACAGGGGCTGAAGCTTTCTTT.

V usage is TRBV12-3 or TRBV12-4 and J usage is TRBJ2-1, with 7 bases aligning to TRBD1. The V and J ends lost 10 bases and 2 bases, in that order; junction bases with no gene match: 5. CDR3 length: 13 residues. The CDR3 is CATDRDPYNEQFF. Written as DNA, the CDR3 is TGTGCCACCGACAGGGACCCCTACAATGAGCAGTTCTTC.

DNA of the CDR3: TGTGCCAGCAGCTTTAATCTAAATACCTACGAGCAGTACTTC. Translation gives CASSFNLNTYEQYF. The chain uses TRBV5-6 and TRBJ2-7; the D is unclear. V was clipped by 2 bases and J by 2 bases, with 11 bases between them. CDR3 length: 14 amino acids. Germline V lookup: CDR1 SGHDT, CDR2 YYEEEE.

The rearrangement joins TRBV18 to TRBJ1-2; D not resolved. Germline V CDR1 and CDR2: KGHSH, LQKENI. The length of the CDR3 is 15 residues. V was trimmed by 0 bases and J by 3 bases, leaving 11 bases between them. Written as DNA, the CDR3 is TGTGCCAGCTCACCACCTGCGGGCAGCCACTATGGCTACACCTTC. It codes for CASSPPAGSHYGYTF.

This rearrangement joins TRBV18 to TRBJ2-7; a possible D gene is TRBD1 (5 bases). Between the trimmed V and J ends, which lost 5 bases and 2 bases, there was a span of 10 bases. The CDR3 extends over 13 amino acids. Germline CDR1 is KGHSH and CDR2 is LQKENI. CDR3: CASSSTEAYEQYF. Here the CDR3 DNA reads TGTGCCAGCTCATCGACAGAAGCCTACGAGCAGTACTTC.

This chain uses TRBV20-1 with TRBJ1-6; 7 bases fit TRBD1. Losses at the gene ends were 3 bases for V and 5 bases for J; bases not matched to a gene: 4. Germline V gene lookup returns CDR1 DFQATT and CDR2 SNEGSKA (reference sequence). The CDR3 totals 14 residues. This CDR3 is CSASWTGNNSPLHF. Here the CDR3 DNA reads TGCAGTGCTAGCTGGACAGGAAATAATTCACCCCTCCACTTT.

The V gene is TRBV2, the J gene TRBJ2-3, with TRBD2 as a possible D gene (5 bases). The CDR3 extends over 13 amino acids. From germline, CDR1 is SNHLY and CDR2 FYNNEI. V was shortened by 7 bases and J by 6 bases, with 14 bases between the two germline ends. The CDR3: CASTAFPGDTQYF. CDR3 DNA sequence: TGTGCCAGCACCGCATTCCCGGGGGATACGCAGTATTTT.

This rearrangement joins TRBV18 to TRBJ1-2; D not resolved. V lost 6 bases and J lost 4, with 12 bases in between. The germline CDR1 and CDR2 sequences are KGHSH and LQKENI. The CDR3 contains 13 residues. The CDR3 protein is CASSTDLLYGYTF. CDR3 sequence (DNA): TGTGCCAGCTCTACGGACCTACTCTATGGCTACACCTTC.

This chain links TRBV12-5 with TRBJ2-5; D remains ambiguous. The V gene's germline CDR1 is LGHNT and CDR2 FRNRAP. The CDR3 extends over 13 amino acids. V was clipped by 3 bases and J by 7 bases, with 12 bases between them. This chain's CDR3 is CASGFTLDGTQYF. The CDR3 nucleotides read TGTGCTAGTGGTTTCACTCTGGACGGGACCCAGTACTTC.

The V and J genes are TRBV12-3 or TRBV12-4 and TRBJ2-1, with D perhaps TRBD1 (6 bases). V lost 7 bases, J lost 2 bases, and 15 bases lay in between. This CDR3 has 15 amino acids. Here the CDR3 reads CASILSGATYNEQFF. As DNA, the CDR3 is TGTGCCAGCATCCTTTCAGGGGCGACCTACAATGAGCAGTTCTTC.

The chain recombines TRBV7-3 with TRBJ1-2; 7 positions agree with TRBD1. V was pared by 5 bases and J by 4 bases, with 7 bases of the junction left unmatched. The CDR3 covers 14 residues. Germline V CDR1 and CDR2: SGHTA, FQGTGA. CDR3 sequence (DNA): TGTGCCAGCAGCAATGCCGGGACAGTCTATGGCTACACCTTC. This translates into CASSNAGTVYGYTF.

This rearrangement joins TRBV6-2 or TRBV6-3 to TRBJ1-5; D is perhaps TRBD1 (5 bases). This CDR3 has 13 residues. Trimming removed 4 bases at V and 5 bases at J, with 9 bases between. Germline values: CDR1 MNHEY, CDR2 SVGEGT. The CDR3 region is CASSWGRDQPQHF. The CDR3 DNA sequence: TGTGCCAGCAGTTGGGGCAGAGATCAGCCCCAGCATTTT.

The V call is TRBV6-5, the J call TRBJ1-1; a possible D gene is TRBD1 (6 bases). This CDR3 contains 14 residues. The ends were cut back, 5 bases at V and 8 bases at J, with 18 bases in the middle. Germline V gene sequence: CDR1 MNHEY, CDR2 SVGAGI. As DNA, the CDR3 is TGTGCCAGCAGTGCCGCACCGGGGGGGCTGGAAGCTTTCTTT. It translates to CASSAAPGGLEAFF.

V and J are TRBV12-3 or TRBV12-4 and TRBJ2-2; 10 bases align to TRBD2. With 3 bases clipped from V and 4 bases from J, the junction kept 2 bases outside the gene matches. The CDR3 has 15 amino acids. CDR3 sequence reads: CASSFLAGVTGELFF. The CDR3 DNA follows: TGTGCCAGCAGTTTTCTAGCGGGGGTCACCGGGGAGCTGTTTTTT.

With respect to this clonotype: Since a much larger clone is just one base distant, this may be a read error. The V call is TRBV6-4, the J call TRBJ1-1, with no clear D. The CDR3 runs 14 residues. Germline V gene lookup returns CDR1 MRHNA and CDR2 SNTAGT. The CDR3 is CAGSDSASGPEAFF. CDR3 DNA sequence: TGTGCCGGCAGTGACTCCGCTAGTGGCCCTGAAGCTTTCTTT.

The CDR3: CASSRSTGRIRNTGELFF. In DNA form, the CDR3 reads TGTGCCAGCAGCCGATCGACGGGACGGATTAGAAACACCGGGGAGCTGTTTTTT. This rearrangement joins TRBV2 to TRBJ2-2, with D perhaps given as TRBD1 or TRBD2 (5 bases each). V was cut by 6 bases and J by 2 bases, with 22 bases left in between. The CDR3 is 18 amino acids. Germline V gene lookup returns CDR1 SNHLY and CDR2 FYNNEI. Full variable domain (missing parts from reference TRBV2 and TRBJ2-2): EPEVTQTPSHQVTQMGQEVILRCVPISNHLYFYWYRQILGQKVEFLVSFYNNEISEKSEIFDDQFSVERPDGSNFTLKIRSTKLEDSAMYFCASSRSTGRIRNTGELFFGEGSRLTVL.

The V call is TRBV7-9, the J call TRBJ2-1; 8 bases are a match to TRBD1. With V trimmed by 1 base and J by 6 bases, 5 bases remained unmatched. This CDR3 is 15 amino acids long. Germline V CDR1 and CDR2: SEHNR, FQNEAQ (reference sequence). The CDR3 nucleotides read TGTGCCAGCAGCTTAGGGACAGGGCTTTCCAATGAGCAGTTCTTC. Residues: CASSLGTGLSNEQFF.

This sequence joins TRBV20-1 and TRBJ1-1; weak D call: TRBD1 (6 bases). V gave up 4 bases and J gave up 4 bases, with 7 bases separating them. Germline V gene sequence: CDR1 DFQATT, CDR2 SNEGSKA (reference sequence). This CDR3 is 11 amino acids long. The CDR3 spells CSAKGGTEAFF. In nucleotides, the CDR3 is TGCAGTGCTAAAGGGGGCACTGAAGCTTTCTTT.

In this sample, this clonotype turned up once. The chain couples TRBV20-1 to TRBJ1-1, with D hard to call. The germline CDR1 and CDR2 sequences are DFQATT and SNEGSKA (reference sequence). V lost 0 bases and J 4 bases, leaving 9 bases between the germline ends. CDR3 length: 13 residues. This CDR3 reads CSAREAPGTEAFF. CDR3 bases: TGCAGTGCTAGAGAAGCACCGGGCACTGAAGCTTTCTTT.

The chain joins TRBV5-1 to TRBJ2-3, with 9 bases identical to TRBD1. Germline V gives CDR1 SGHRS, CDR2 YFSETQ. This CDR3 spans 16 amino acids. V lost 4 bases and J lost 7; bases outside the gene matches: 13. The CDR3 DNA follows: TGCGCCAGCAGCGGCAATACAGGGGGCTCACGAAATACGCAGTATTTT. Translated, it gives CASSGNTGGSRNTQYF.

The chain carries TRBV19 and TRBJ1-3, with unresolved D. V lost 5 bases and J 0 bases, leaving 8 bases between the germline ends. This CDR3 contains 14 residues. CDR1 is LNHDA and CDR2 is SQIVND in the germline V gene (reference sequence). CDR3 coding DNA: TGTGCCAGTAGTTATCAGAGCTCTGGAAACACCATATATTTT. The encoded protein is CASSYQSSGNTIYF.